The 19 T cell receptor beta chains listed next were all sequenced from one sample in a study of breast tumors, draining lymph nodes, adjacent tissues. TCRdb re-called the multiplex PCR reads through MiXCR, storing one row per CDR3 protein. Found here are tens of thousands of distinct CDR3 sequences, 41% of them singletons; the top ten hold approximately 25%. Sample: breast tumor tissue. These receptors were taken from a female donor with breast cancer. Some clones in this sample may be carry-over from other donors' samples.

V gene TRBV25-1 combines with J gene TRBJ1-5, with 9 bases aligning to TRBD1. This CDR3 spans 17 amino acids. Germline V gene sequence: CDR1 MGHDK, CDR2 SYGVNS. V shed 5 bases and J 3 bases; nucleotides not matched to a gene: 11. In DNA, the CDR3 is TGTGCCAGCAGTAGAGGGGGGACAGGGCTAATCAATCAGCCCCAGCATTTT. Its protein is CASSRGGTGLINQPQHF.

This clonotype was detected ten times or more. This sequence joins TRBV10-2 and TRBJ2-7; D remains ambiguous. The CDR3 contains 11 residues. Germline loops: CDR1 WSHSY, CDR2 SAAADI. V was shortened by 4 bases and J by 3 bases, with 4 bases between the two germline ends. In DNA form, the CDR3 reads TGCGCCAGCAGTGCTAACTACGAGCAGTACTTC. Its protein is CASSANYEQYF.

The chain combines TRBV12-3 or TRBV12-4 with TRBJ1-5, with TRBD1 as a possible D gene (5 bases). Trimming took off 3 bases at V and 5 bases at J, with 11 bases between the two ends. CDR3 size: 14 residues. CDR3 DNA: TGTGCCAGCAGTTTCGGGCAGGGTCATCAGCCCCAGCATTTT. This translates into CASSFGQGHQPQHF.

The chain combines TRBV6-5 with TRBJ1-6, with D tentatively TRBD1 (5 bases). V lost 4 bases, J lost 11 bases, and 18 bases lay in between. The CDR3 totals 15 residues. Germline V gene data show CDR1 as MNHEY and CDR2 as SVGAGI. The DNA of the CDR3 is TGTGCCAGCAGTTCTAGGGGACCACAGCGTCCACCCCTCCACTTT. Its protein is CASSSRGPQRPPLHF.

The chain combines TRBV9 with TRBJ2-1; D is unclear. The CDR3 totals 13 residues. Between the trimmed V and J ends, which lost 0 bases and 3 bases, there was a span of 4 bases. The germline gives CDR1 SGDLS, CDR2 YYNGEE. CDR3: CASSVDSYNEQFF. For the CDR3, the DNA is TGTGCCAGCAGCGTAGACAGCTACAATGAGCAGTTCTTC.

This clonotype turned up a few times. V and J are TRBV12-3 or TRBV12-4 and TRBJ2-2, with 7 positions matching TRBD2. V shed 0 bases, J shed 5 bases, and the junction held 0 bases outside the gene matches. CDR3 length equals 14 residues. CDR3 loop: CASSLAGGTGELFF. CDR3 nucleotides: TGTGCCAGCAGTTTAGCGGGGGGGACCGGGGAGCTGTTTTTT.

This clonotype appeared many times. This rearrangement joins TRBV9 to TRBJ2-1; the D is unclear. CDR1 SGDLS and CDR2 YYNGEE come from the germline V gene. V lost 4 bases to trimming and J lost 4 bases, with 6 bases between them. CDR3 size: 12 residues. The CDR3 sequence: CASSYRYNEQFF. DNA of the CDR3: TGTGCCAGCAGCTACCGATACAATGAGCAGTTCTTC. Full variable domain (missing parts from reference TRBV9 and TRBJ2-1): DSGVTQTPKHLITATGQRVTLRCSPRSGDLSVYWYQQSLDQGLQFLIQYYNGEERAKGNILERFSAQQFPDLHSELNLSSLELGDSALYFCASSYRYNEQFFGPGTRLTVL.

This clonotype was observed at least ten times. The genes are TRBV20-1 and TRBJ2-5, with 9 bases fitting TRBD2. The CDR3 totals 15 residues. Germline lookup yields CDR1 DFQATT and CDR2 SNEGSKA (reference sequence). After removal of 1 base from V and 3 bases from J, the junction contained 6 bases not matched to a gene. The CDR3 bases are TGCAGTGCTAGAGCCGCGGGGGGGGCCGAAGAGACCCAGTACTTC. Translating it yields CSARAAGGAEETQYF.

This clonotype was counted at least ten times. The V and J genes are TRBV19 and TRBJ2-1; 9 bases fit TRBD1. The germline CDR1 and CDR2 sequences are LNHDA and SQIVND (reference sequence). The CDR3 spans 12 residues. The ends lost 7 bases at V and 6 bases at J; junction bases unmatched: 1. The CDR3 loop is CASTTGGNEQFF. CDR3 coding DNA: TGTGCCAGTACGACAGGGGGCAATGAGCAGTTCTTC.

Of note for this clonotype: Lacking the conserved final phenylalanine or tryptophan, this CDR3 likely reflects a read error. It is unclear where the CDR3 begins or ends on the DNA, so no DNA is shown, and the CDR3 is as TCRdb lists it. CDR3: CSGTVGYEQSL. J is TRBJ2-7 and V is TRBV20-1; no DNA check was done on the table's D call, TRBD1. The length of the CDR3 is 11 amino acids, counting both ends. Germline values: CDR1 DFQATT, CDR2 SNEGSKA (reference sequence).

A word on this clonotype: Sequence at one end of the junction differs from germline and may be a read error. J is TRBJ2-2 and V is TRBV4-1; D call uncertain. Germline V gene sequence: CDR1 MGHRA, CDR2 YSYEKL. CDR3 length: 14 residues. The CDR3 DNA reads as TGTGCCAGCAGCCACAGAGCTTGGACCGGGGAGCTGTTTTTT. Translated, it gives CASSHRAWTGELFF.

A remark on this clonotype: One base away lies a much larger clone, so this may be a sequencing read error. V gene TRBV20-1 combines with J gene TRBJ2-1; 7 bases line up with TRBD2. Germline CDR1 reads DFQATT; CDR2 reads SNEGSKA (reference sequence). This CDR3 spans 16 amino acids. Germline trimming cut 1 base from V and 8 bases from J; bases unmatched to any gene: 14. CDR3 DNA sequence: TGCAGTGCTAGAGTTCTAGGTGGCGGGAGACGCGATGAGCAGTTCTTC. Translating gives CSARVLGGGRRDEQFF.

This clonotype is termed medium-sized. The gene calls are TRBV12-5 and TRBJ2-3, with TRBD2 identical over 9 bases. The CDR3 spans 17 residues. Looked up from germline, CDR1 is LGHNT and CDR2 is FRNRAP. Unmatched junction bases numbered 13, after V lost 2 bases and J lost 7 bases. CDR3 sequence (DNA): TGTGCTAGTGGTTTGATTAGCGGGAGTGGTTCCACGCATACGCAGTATTTT. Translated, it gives CASGLISGSGSTHTQYF.

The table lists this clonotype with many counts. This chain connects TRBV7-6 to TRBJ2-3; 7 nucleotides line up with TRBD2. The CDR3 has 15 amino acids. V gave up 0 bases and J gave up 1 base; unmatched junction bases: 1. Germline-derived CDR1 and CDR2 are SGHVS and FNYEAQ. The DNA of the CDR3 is TGTGCCAGCAGCTTAGCAGCGGGACGCACAGATACGCAGTATTTT. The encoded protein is CASSLAAGRTDTQYF.

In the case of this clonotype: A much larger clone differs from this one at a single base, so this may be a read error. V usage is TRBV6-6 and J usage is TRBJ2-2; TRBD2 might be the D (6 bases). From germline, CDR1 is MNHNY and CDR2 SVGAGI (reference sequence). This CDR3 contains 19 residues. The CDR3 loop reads CASSQLGSVGGVSTEELFF. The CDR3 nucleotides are TGTGCCAGCAGCCAACTCGGGTCCGTGGGGGGAGTTAGCACCGAGGAGCTGTTTTTT.

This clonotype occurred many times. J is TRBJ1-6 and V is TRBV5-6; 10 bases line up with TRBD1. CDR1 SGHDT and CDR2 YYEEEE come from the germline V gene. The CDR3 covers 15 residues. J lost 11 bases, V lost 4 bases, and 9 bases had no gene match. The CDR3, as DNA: TGTGCCAGCAGCATATACGGACAGGGGGAAGCACCCCTCCACTTT. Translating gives CASSIYGQGEAPLHF.

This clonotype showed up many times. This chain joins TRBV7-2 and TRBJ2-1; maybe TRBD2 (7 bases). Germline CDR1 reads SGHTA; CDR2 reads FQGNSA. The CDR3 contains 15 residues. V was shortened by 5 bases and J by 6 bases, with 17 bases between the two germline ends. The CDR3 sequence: CASSPSGPGANEQFF. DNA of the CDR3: TGTGCCAGCAGCCCTAGCGGCCCAGGGGCCAATGAGCAGTTCTTC.

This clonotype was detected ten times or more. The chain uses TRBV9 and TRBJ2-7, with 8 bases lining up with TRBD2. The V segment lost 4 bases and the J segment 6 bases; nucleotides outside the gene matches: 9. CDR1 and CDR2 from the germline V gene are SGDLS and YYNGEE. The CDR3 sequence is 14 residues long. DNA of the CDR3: TGTGCCAGCAGCTCCGGGAGGGCCCCGGTCGAGCAGTACTTC. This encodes CASSSGRAPVEQYF. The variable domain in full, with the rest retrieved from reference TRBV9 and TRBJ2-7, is DSGVTQTPKHLITATGQRVTLRCSPRSGDLSVYWYQQSLDQGLQFLIQYYNGEERAKGNILERFSAQQFPDLHSELNLSSLELGDSALYFCASSSGRAPVEQYFGPGTRLTVT.

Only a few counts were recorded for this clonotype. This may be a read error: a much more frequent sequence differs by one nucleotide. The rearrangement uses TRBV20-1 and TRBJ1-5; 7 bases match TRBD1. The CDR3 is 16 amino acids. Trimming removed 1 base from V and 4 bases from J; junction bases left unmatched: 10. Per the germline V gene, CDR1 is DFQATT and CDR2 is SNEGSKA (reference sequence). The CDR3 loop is CSARAQRQGANQPQHF. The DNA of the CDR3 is TGCAGTGCTAGAGCCCAACGACAGGGTGCAAATCAGCCCCAGCATTTT.